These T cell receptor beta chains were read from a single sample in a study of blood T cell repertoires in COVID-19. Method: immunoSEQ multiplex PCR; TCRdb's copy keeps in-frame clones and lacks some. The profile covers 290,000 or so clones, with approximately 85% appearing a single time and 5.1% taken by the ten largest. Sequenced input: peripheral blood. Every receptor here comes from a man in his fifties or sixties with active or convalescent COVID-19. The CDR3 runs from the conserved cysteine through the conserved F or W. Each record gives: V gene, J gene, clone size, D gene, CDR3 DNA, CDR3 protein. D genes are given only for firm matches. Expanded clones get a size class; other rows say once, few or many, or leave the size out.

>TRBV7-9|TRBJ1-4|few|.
TGTGCCAGCAGCCCGGCCGGGATTAATGAAAAACTGTTTTTT
CASSPAGINEKLFF
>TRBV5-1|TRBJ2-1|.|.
TGCGCCAGCAGCTTGGATCATGCCGGAGGTGAGCAGTTCTTC
CASSLDHAGGEQFF
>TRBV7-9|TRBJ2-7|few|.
TGTGCCAGCAGCTTCAGGGAAGGGCCTACCTACGAGCAGTACTTC
CASSFREGPTYEQYF
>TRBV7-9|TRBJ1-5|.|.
TGTGCCAGCAGCTTAGGGCCGACAGTCAATCAGCCCCAGCATTTT
CASSLGPTVNQPQHF
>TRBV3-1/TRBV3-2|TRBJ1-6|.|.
TGTGCCAGCAGCCAAGCGGGTGGCATTTTTAATTCACCCCTCCACTTT
CASSQAGGIFNSPLHF
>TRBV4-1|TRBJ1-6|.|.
TGCGCCAGCAGCCCCGCGGGAAGGGGTCAAGGGGAGCCCCTCCACTTT
CASSPAGRGQGEPLHF
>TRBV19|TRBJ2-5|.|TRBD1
TGTGCCAGTAGTCAGACAGGGGGGAGAGAGACCCAGTACTTC
CASSQTGGRETQYF
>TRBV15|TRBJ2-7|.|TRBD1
TGTGCCACCAGCAGAGCCGGTGGAGACAGGGGAAACTACGAGCAGTACTTC
CATSRAGGDRGNYEQYF
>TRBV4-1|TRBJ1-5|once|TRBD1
TGCGCCAGCAGCCAGGCACAGGGGCGCAATCAGCCCCAGCATTTT
CASSQAQGRNQPQHF
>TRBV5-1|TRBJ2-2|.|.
TGCGCCAGCAGCCTCACGGGCGCGGGCGGCCCCACCGGGGAGCTGTTTTTT
CASSLTGAGGPTGELFF
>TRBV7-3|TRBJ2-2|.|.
TGTGCCAGCAGCTTAGGGGCGCCTGCGAACACCGGGGAGCTGTTTTTT
CASSLGAPANTGELFF
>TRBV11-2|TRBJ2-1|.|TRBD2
TGTGCCAGCAGGGGGGAGGGGCTGTATGAGCAGTTCTTC
CASRGEGLYEQFF
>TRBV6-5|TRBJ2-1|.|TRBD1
TGTGCCAGCAGTTACGGTGACAGGGGGCAATACAATGAGCAGTTCTTC
CASSYGDRGQYNEQFF
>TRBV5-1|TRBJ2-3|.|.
TGCGCCAGCAGCTTGAGGGGACTGGGCACAGATACGCAGTATTTT
CASSLRGLGTDTQYF
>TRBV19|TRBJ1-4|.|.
TGTGCCAGTAGTTTACGACAGATGAATGAAAAACTGTTTTTT
CASSLRQMNEKLFF
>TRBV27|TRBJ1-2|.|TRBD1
TGTGCCAGCAGTTTCTCCAGGGGGTACGGCTACACCTTC
CASSFSRGYGYTF
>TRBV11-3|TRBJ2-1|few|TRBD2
TGTGCCAGCAGCTCCGTTTGGGCTAGCGGGTACAATGAGCAGTTCTTC
CASSSVWASGYNEQFF
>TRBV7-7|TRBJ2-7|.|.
TGTGCCAGCAGCTTGGGGGGAGTAGGGGTTAACGAGCAGTACTTC
CASSLGGVGVNEQYF